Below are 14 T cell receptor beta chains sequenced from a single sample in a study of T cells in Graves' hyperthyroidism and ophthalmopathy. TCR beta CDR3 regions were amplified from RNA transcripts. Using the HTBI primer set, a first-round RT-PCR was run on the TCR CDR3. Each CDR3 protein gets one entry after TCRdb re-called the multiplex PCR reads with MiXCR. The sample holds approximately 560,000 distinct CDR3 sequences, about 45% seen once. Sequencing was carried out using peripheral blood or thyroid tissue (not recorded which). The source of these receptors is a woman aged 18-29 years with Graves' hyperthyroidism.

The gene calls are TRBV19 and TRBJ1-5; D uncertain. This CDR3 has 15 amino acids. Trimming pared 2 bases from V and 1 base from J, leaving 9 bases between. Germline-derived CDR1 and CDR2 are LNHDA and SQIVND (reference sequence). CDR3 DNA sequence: TGTGCCAGTAGTATATACAGACTGAGCAATCAGCCCCAGCATTTT. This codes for CASSIYRLSNQPQHF.

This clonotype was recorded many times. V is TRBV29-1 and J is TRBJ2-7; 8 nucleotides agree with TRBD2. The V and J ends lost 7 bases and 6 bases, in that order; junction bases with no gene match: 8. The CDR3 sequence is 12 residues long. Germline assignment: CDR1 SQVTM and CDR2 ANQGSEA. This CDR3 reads CSAKAGDGEQYF. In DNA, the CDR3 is TGCAGCGCCAAAGCGGGAGACGGCGAGCAGTACTTC.

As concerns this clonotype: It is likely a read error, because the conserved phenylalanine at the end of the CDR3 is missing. CDR3 protein: CATSRETEGQPQHL. The CDR3 DNA reads as TGTGCCACCAGCAGAGAAACAGAGGGTCAGCCCCAGCATTTG. The chain carries TRBV15 and TRBJ1-5; no reliable D call. CDR1 LNHNV and CDR2 YYDKDF come from the germline V gene (reference sequence). CDR3 length: 14 amino acids. The V end lost 0 bases, the J end lost 6 bases, and 9 bases lay between the germline ends.

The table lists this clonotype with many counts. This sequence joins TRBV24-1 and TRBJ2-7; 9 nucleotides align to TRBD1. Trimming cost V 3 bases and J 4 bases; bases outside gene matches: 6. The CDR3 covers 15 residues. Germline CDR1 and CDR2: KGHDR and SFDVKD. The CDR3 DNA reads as TGTGCCACCAGTGATCCGGGACAGGGATCGTACGAGCAGTACTTC. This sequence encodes CATSDPGQGSYEQYF.

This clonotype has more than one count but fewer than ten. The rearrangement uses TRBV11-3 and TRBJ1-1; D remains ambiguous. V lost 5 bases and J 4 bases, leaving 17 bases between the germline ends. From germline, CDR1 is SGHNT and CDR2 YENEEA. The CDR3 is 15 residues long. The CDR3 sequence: CASSHVDGLRTEAFF. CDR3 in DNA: TGTGCCAGCAGCCATGTCGACGGGCTTCGCACTGAAGCTTTCTTT.

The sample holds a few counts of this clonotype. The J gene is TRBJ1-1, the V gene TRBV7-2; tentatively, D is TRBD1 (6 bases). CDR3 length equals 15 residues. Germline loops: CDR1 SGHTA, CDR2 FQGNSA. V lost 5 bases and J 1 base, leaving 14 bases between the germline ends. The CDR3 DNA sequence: TGTGCCAGCAGCAAGACCACAGGGCGGAACACTGAAGCTTTCTTT. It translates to CASSKTTGRNTEAFF.

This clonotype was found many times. CDR3 sequence: CSATDRGTDQPQHF. Here the CDR3 DNA reads TGCAGTGCTACCGACAGGGGTACGGATCAGCCCCAGCATTTT. The chain recombines TRBV20-1 with TRBJ1-5; TRBD1 matches 8 bases. Germline assignment: CDR1 DFQATT and CDR2 SNEGSKA (reference sequence). The V segment lost 4 bases and the J segment 5 bases; nucleotides outside the gene matches: 7. CDR3 size: 14 residues.

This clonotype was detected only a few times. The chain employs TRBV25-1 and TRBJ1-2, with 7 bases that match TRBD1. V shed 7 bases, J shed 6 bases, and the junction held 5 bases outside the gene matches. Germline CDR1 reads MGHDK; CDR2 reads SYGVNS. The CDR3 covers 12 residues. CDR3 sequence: CASKLTGNGYTF. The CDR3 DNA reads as TGTGCCAGCAAATTGACAGGGAATGGCTACACCTTC.

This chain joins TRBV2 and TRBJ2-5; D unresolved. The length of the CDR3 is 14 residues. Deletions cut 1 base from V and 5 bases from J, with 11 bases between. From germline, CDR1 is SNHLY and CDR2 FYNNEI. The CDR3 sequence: CASSEVPSAETQYF. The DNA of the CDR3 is TGTGCCAGCAGTGAAGTACCCAGTGCTGAGACCCAGTACTTC.

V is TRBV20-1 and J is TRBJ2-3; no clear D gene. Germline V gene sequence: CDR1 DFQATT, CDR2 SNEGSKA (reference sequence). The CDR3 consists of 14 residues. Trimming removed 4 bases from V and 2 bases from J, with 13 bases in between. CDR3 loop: CSATARLPTDTQYF. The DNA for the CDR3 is TGCAGTGCTACGGCTCGGCTACCCACAGATACGCAGTATTTT.

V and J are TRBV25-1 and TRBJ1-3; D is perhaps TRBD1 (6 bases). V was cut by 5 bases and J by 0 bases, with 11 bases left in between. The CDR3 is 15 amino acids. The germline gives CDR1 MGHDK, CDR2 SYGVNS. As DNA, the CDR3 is TGTGCCAGCAGTCGACAGGCCCACTCTGGAAACACCATATATTTT. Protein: CASSRQAHSGNTIYF.

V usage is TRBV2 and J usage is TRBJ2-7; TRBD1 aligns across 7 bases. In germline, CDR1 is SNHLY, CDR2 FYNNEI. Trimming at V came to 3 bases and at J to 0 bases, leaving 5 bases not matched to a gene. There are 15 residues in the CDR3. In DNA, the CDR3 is TGTGCCAGCAGTGAGAGGGGGACAGCCTCCTACGAGCAGTACTTC. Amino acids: CASSERGTASYEQYF.

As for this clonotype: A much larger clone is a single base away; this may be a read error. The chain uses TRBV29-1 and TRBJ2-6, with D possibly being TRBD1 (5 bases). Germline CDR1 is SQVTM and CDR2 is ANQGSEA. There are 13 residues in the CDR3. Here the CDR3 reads CSVSTPGANALTF. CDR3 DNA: TGCAGCGTTTCCACCCCTGGGGCCAACGCCCTGACTTTC.

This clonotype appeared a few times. The CDR3 DNA sequence: TGTGCCAGCAGCTTCGTACCTAACTATGGCTACACCTTC. This sequence encodes CASSFVPNYGYTF. The rearrangement uses TRBV7-2 and TRBJ1-2, with unresolved D. The CDR3 sequence is 13 residues long. Germline V lookup: CDR1 SGHTA, CDR2 FQGNSA. V lost 3 bases, J lost 0 bases, and 5 bases lay in between.